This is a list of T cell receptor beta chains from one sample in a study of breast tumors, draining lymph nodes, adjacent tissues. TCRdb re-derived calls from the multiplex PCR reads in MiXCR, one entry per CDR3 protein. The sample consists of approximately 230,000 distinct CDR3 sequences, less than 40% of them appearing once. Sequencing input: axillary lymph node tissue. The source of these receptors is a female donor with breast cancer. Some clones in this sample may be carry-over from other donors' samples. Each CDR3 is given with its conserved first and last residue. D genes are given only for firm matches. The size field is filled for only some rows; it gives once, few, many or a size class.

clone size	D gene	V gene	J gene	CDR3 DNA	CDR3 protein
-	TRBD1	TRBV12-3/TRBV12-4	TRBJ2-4	TGTGCCAGCAGTTTAGGGACAGGGAGCACCAAAAACATTCAGTACTTC	CASSLGTGSTKNIQYF
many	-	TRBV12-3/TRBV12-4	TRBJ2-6	TGTGCCAGCAGTTTCGGTGGCTCTGGGGCCAACGTCCTGACTTTC	CASSFGGSGANVLTF
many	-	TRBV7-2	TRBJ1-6	TGTGCCAGCAGCACCACAGGGATGGCGTCACCCCTCCACTTT	CASSTTGMASPLHF
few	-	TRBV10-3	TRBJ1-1	TGTGCCATCAGGGGAGTTTTGAACACTGAAGCTTTCTTT	CAIRGVLNTEAFF
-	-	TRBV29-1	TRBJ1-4	TGCAGCGTAGGGGGGCGATTAGACGAAAAACTGTTTTTT	CSVGGRLDEKLFF
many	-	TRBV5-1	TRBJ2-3	TGCGCCAGCAGCTTCCGACAGGGAGGGGATACGCAGTATTTT	CASSFRQGGDTQYF
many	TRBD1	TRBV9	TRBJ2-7	TGTGCCAGCAGCGTCGGACAGGGGCAAAGCTACGAGCAGCACTTC	CASSVGQGQSYEQHF
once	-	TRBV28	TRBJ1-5	TGTGCCGAGGGGAGAGATCAGCCCCAGCATTTT	CAEGRDQPQHF
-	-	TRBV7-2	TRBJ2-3	TGTGCCAGCAGCCCAAGGATGGGCGATACGCAGTATTTT	CASSPRMGDTQYF
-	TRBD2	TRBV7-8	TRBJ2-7	TGTGCCAGCAGCTTAGATCGTGAACTAGCGCCTGGAGTTTACGAGCAGTACTTC	CASSLDRELAPGVYEQYF
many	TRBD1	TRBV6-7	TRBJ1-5	TGTGCCAGCAGTCCCCGGACAGGGGGCAAGGCGCAGCCCCAGCATTTT	CASSPRTGGKAQPQHF
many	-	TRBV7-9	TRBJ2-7	TGTGCCAGCAGCCTCGACAGGGGAGGGGAGCAGTACTTC	CASSLDRGGEQYF
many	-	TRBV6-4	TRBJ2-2	TGTGCCAGCAGGACCCCAGGGGGGGAGCTGTTTTTT	CASRTPGGELFF
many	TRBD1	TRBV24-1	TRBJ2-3	TGTGCCACCAGCCCGAAAACCGGGACAGGGGGTATGGATACGCAGTATTTT	CATSPKTGTGGMDTQYF
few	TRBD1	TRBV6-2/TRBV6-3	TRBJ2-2	TGTGCCAGCAGCCCACAGGGGTTCGGGGAGCTGTTTTTT	CASSPQGFGELFF
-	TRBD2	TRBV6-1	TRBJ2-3	TGTGCCAACCGGGCGGGAGGAATGGTGGCGGATACGCAGTATTTT	CANRAGGMVADTQYF
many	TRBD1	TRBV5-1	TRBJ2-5	TGCGCCAGCAGGCCTAGCCGGGACAGACAAGAGACCCAGTACTTC	CASRPSRDRQETQYF
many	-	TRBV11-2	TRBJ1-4	TGTGCCAGCAGCTTATCCGGGGCTCGCCATGAAAAACTGTTTTTT	CASSLSGARHEKLFF
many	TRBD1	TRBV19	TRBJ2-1	TGTGCCAGTAGCAGGGACAGGGGAATTGGGAATGAGCAGTTCTTC	CASSRDRGIGNEQFF
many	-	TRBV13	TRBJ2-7	TGTGCCAGCAGCATACAGGGTGTAAACGAGCAGTACTTC	CASSIQGVNEQYF
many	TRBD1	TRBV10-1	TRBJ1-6	TGCGCCGCCCCCCCCGGCCACAGGGGAGATTCACCCCTCCACTTT	CAAPPGHRGDSPLHF
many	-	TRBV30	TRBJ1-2	TGTGCCTGGAATCGACAAGCACATGGCTACACCTTC	CAWNRQAHGYTF
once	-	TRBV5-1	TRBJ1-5	TGCGCCAGCAGCTTGGGTCAGCTTATTCAAGAGACCCAGCATTTT	CASSLGQLIQETQHF
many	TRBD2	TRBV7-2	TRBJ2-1	TGTGCCAGCAGCGGAGAGGGCCGGGAGGGTGAGCAGTTCTTC	CASSGEGREGEQFF
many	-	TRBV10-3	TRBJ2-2	TGTGCCATCAGTGACAAAGGGAGAACGAACACCGGGGAGCTGTTTTTT	CAISDKGRTNTGELFF
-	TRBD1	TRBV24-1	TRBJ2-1	TGTGCCACCAGAGGGGCAGGGGGCAATGAGCAGTTCTTC	CATRGAGGNEQFF
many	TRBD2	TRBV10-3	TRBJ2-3	TGTGCCATCAGACTCGAGCGGGGGCCCTACACAGATACGCAGTATTTT	CAIRLERGPYTDTQYF
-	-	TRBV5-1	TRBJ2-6	TGCGCCAGCAGATCCTCGGCCGGGACAACGAACACTGAAGCTTTC	CASRSSAGTTNTEAF
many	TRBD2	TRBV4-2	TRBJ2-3	TGTGCCAGCAGCCAAGATAGGGGGGGACTAGCGGGCACAGATACGCAGTATTTT	CASSQDRGGLAGTDTQYF
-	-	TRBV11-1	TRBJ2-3	TGTGCCAGCAGCTTGGCCGGTGGCACCTTGATTAGCACAGATACGCAGTATTTT	CASSLAGGTLISTDTQYF
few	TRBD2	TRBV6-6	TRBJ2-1	TGTGCCAGCAGACCCGGGACTAGCGGGAGGGGTGAGCAGTTCTTC	CASRPGTSGRGEQFF
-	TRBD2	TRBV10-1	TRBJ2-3	TGCGCCAGCAGCTCCGGGACTAGCGGGGGCCAGGTCCCCACAGATACGCAGTATTTT	CASSSGTSGGQVPTDTQYF
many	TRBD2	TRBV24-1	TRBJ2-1	TGTGCCACCAGTGATGGGGCGGGGGGGCTCAATGAGCAGTTCTTC	CATSDGAGGLNEQFF
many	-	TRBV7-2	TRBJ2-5	TGTGCCAGCAGCTTACTGTCGGGTAGCGAGACCCAGTACTTC	CASSLLSGSETQYF
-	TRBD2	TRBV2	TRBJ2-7	TGTGCCAGCAGTGAGGTAGCGGGAGGTCGCGAGCAGTACTTC	CASSEVAGGREQYF
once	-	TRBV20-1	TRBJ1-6	TGCAGTGCTAGAGAGCGGTATAATTCGCCCCTCCACTTT	CSARERYNSPLHF
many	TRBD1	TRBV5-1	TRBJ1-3	TGCGCCAGCAGCCGGACAGGACGAGACACCATATATTTT	CASSRTGRDTIYF
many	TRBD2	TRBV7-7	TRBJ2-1	TGTGCTAGCAGCCCCCTGGAGATAGCGGGGGGGTTGGTTGAGCAGTTCTTC	CASSPLEIAGGLVEQFF
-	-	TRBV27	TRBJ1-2	TGTGCCAGCAGTTTAAACGGGTACTATGGCTACACCTTC	CASSLNGYYGYTF
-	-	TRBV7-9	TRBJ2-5	TGTGCCAGCAGCTACCGACGGGAGAATCAGCCCCAGTACTTC	CASSYRRENQPQYF
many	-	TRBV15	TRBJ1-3	TGTGCCACCAGCAGAGATCTGGGCGGAGAAAACACCATATATTTT	CATSRDLGGENTIYF
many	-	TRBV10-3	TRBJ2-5	TGTGCCATGTGGCCGGGCCCAGGAGAGACCCAGTACTTC	CAMWPGPGETQYF
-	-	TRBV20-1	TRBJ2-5	TGCAGTGCTAGAAAGGGGGGGGAGACCCAGTACTTC	CSARKGGETQYF
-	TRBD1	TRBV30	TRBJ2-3	TGTGCCTGGAGTGAGGGGGCAGGTAGAACAGATACGCAGTATTTT	CAWSEGAGRTDTQYF
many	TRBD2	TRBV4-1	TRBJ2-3	TGCGCCAGCAGCCCCTACGATGGCGCGGGGGGTAGCACAGATACGCAGTATTTT	CASSPYDGAGGSTDTQYF
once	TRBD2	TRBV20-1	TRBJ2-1	TGCAGTGCTTCTAGGACTAGCGGGAGTGGGAATGAGCAGTTCTTC	CSASRTSGSGNEQFF
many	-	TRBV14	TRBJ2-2	TGTGCCAGCAGCCAAGCCAACACCGGGGAGCTGTTTTTT	CASSQANTGELFF
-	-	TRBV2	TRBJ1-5	TGTGCCAGCAGGAGGGGCAGGGAGAATCAGCCCCAGCATTTT	CASRRGRENQPQHF
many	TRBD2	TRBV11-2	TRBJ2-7	TGTGCCAGCAGCTCAAAGATGGGGTTACTAGCGGGGGACTACGAGCAGTACTTC	CASSSKMGLLAGDYEQYF
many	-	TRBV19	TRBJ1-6	TGTGCCAGTAGTATCCGGAATTGGGATTCACCCCTCCACTTT	CASSIRNWDSPLHF
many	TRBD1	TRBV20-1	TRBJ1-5	TGCAGTGCTAGTAGGGACAGTCGAAGCAATCAGCCCCAGCATTTT	CSASRDSRSNQPQHF
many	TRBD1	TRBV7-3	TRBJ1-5	TGTGCCAGCAGCACACGGACAGGGGGTTATAGCAATCAGCCCCAGCATTTT	CASSTRTGGYSNQPQHF
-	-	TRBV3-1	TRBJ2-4	TGTGCCAGCAGCCAGAGAGCAGGGATGAACATTCAGTACTTC	CASSQRAGMNIQYF
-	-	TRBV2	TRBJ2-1	TGTGCCAGCAGTGAATTAGGGGGGTCTGCCACAGATACGCAGTTCTTC	CASSELGGSATDTQFF
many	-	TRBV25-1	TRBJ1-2	TGTGCCAGCAGTGAATCTCACTATGGCTACACCTTC	CASSESHYGYTF